The clone carrying this TCR beta chain has more than one count but fewer than ten. The antigen is not known. The data are from a study of T cells in tumors after PD-1 blockade. Overall study: Some patients also took daily vismodegib 150 mg during anti-PD-1 treatment. Peripheral blood samples averaged about 33,000 unique clonotypes and 113,528 templates.

Study-wide points: About 41% of tumor TCR clonotypes were also found in blood.

The CDR3 covers 20 residues. Input was about 600 ng to 6,004 ng of genomic DNA from tumor or blood. This table comes from immunoSEQ multiplex PCR, and its TCRdb copy is limited to in-frame clones, with some not included. The sample lists about 33,000 clones; around 80% were seen once. This clonotype originated in a human donor with basal cell carcinoma. Sequenced material: PBMCs, taken before anti-PD-1 treatment. The gene calls are TRBV12-2 and TRBJ2-7; whether TRBD2, the table's D call, matches the DNA was not checked. TRBV12-2 constitutes a pseudogene. CDR3 DNA sequence: TGTGCAAGTCGCTTAGCGTTCAAGTCAGCCGGGATCTCAAGCTCCTACGAGCAGTACTTC. As protein: CASRLAFKSAGISSSYEQYF.